This T cell receptor beta chain was documented in a study of T cell changes during pregnancy in multiple sclerosis. Profiled with immunoSEQ multiplex PCR; TCRdb holds only in-frame clones, not every one. The sample consists of about 40,000 clones, 75% to 90% of them appearing once. The CDR3 runs to 14 residues. V shed 2 bases and J 4 bases; nucleotides not matched to a gene: 4. Germline V gives CDR1 MGHDK, CDR2 SYGVNS. The V and J genes are TRBV25-1 and TRBJ1-2; 7 bases are shared with TRBD1. The TCR originated in a female donor in good health, enrolled as a control in a pregnancy study. Sequenced here: peripheral blood, sampled in the first trimester of pregnancy. CDR3 amino acids: CASSETGAAYGYTF. The CDR3 DNA follows: TGTGCCAGCAGTGAAACAGGGGCGGCCTATGGCTACACCTTC.